The 32 T cell receptor beta chains listed next were all sequenced from one sample in a study of T cells in Graves' hyperthyroidism and ophthalmopathy. RNA transcripts served as the template for amplifying TCR beta CDR3 regions. The primer set for the first-round RT-PCR of the TCR CDR3 was HTBI. TCRdb processed the multiplex PCR reads anew with MiXCR; each CDR3 protein has one entry. The table has 560,000 or so distinct CDR3 sequences, roughly 50% seen once. The sample comprised peripheral blood or thyroid tissue (not recorded which). These receptors came from a woman under 30 with Graves' hyperthyroidism.

The CDR3 bases are TGTGCCAGCAGTTTGGAGGGGTGGTACGAGCAGTACTTC. It encodes CASSLEGWYEQYF. The V and J genes are TRBV7-6 and TRBJ2-7, with a tentative D call TRBD2 (6 bases). V was pared by 6 bases and J by 4 bases, with 13 bases between. The CDR3 is made up of 13 amino acids. Germline V gene data show CDR1 as SGHVS and CDR2 as FNYEAQ.

This sequence joins TRBV24-1 and TRBJ2-5; D is ambiguous. The V gene's germline CDR1 is KGHDR and CDR2 SFDVKD. The CDR3 consists of 13 residues. The ends were cut back, 4 bases at V and 5 bases at J, with 10 bases in the middle. As DNA, the CDR3 is TGTGCCACCAGTGACCAGACGGGTGAGACCCAGTACTTC. Its protein is CATSDQTGETQYF.

The V call is TRBV13, the J call TRBJ2-7; 11 nucleotides align to TRBD2. The CDR3 is 14 residues long. Per germline, CDR1 PRHDT and CDR2 FYEKMQ (reference sequence). V was clipped by 4 bases and J by 7 bases; unmatched bases: 6. DNA for the CDR3: TGTGCCAGCAGCTGGGGGACTAGCGGAGTTGAGCAGTACTTC. This sequence encodes CASSWGTSGVEQYF.

The J gene is TRBJ2-5, the V gene TRBV12-3 or TRBV12-4, with 9 positions matching TRBD1. The CDR3 totals 15 residues. Losses at the gene ends were 7 bases for V and 1 base for J; bases not matched to a gene: 7. The CDR3 sequence: CASTDRGQGQETQYF. Written as DNA, the CDR3 is TGTGCCAGCACAGACAGGGGACAGGGCCAAGAGACCCAGTACTTC.

This clonotype was seen only once. The chain carries TRBV29-1 and TRBJ1-2; D possibly corresponds to TRBD1 (5 bases). CDR1 and CDR2 from the germline V gene are SQVTM and ANQGSEA. The ends were cut back, 5 bases at V and 4 bases at J, with 11 bases in the middle. The CDR3 is 12 amino acids. The CDR3 reads CSVRTGTYGYTF. The DNA for the CDR3 is TGCAGCGTTCGAACGGGGACCTATGGCTACACCTTC.

This clonotype was observed many times. CDR3 nucleotide sequence: TGTGCCACCAGTGAGAAAGGACAGGGTAATAACTATGGCTACACCTTC. Its protein is CATSEKGQGNNYGYTF. The gene calls are TRBV24-1 and TRBJ1-2, with TRBD1 identical over 8 bases. Germline V CDR1 and CDR2: KGHDR, SFDVKD. V lost 4 bases to trimming and J lost 1 base; unmatched junction nucleotides: 7. The CDR3 spans 16 residues.

This chain links TRBV7-3 with TRBJ2-1; D is perhaps TRBD1 (6 bases). The germline CDR1 and CDR2 sequences are SGHTA and FQGTGA. Trimming shortened V by 4 bases and J by 4 bases, and 11 bases separated the two germline ends. The CDR3 is 14 amino acids. Here the CDR3 DNA reads TGTGCCAGCAGCTCAGGGGACGCATACAATGAGCAGTTCTTC. Residues: CASSSGDAYNEQFF.

The chain is built from TRBV5-1 and TRBJ2-7, with D unclear. Between the trimmed V and J ends, which lost 2 bases and 5 bases, there was a span of 11 bases. Germline V gene data show CDR1 as SGHRS and CDR2 as YFSETQ. The CDR3 is 13 amino acids. The CDR3 reads CASSLRSVNEQYF. For the CDR3, the DNA is TGCGCCAGCAGCTTAAGATCAGTGAACGAGCAGTACTTC.

V and J are TRBV10-3 and TRBJ2-2; D might be TRBD1 (5 bases). The last part of the DNA fits TRBJ1-5 better; the J call may be wrong. The CDR3 length is 15 residues. Germline values: CDR1 ENHRY, CDR2 SYGVKD. This CDR3 reads CAISVGRGERQPQHF. CDR3 DNA sequence: TGTGCCATCAGTGTAGGTCGGGGGGAGCGGCAGCCCCAGCATTTT.

The DNA for the CDR3 is TGTGCCAGCAGCCAATTAACATCATGGCAGGGAGGACGTGAAAACACCATATATTTT. Residues: CASSQLTSWQGGRENTIYF. This chain joins TRBV12-3 or TRBV12-4 and TRBJ1-3; the D gene is possibly TRBD1 (5 bases). Trimming pared 6 bases from V and 6 bases from J, leaving 30 bases between. The CDR3 runs 19 residues.

The V call is TRBV29-1, the J call TRBJ1-5; TRBD1 might be the D (6 bases). In germline, CDR1 is SQVTM, CDR2 ANQGSEA. The V gene lost 7 bases and the J gene lost 3 bases, with 13 bases spanning the gap. The CDR3 length is 13 residues. The CDR3 spells CSASTGPNQPQHF. DNA for the CDR3: TGCAGCGCCAGCACAGGGCCCAATCAGCCCCAGCATTTT.

The chain uses TRBV6-1 and TRBJ2-7; 12 bases agree with TRBD2. V shed 7 bases and J 3 bases; nucleotides not matched to a gene: 1. This CDR3 region has 13 residues. The germline V gene encodes CDR1 MNHNS and CDR2 SASEGT. CDR3 sequence: CASKGLAGYEQYF. The CDR3 DNA reads as TGTGCCAGCAAGGGACTAGCGGGCTACGAGCAGTACTTC.

This clonotype appeared many times. This chain connects TRBV24-1 to TRBJ2-7, with TRBD1 matching over 7 bases. The germline V gene has CDR1 KGHDR and CDR2 SFDVKD. V trimming: 3 bases; J trimming: 4 bases; junction bases outside the gene matches: 2. CDR3 size: 13 residues. CDR3 region: CATSDPGQYEQYF. DNA for the CDR3: TGTGCCACCAGTGATCCGGGACAGTACGAGCAGTACTTC.

The rearrangement joins TRBV7-9 to TRBJ2-7; the match to TRBD2 covers 10 bases. This CDR3 is 14 amino acids long. Germline V CDR1 and CDR2: SEHNR, FQNEAQ (reference sequence). V lost 8 bases and J lost 6; bases outside the gene matches: 10. CDR3 residues: CASLLLAGALEQYF. The CDR3 nucleotides are TGTGCCAGCCTTCTCCTAGCGGGAGCTCTCGAGCAGTACTTC. Combining the CDR3 with reference TRBV7-9 and TRBJ2-7 gives the whole variable domain DTGVSQNPRHKITKRGQNVTFRCDPISEHNRLYWYRQTLGQGPEFLTYFQNEAQLEKSRLLSDRFSAERPKGSFSTLEIQRTEQGDSAMYLCASLLLAGALEQYFGPGTRLTVT.

As regards this clonotype: A much larger clone lies a single base off, so this may be a read error. The chain links TRBV4-3 to TRBJ1-2, with D possibly TRBD1 on 6 matching bases. This CDR3 is built from 14 residues. Germline CDR1 reads LGHNA; CDR2 reads YSLEER. CDR3 DNA: TGCGCCAGCGGCCAAGGGACAAGGGGTCGAGGCTACACCTTC. Its translation is CASGQGTRGRGYTF.

Turning to this clonotype: The junction differs from germline at one of its ends, possibly a read error. The rearrangement joins TRBV29-1 to TRBJ1-2; D may be TRBD1 (6 bases). Germline CDR1 SQVTM, CDR2 ANQGSEA. The CDR3 covers 11 residues. CDR3 region: CSFEQGYGYTF. CDR3 sequence (DNA): TGCAGCTTTGAACAGGGCTATGGCTACACCTTC.

This clonotype was observed a handful of times. The J gene is TRBJ1-1, the V gene TRBV19, with TRBD1 as a possible D gene (5 bases). V lost 10 bases and J 1 base, leaving 16 bases between the germline ends. The CDR3 extends over 14 amino acids. Germline lookup yields CDR1 LNHDA and CDR2 SQIVND (reference sequence). CDR3 amino acids: CATRLGGTNTEAFF. The CDR3 DNA sequence: TGTGCCACCCGGTTAGGCGGGACGAACACTGAAGCTTTCTTT.

CDR3: CSASRDVHGYTF. For the CDR3, the DNA is TGCAGTGCTAGCCGGGACGTTCATGGCTACACCTTC. The rearrangement uses TRBV20-1 and TRBJ1-2; tentatively, D is TRBD1 (5 bases). CDR1 and CDR2 (germline): DFQATT, SNEGSKA (reference sequence). Trimming took 3 bases from V and 6 from J, leaving 11 bases between them. This CDR3 is built from 12 residues.

This chain connects TRBV10-3 to TRBJ1-5; 7 bases are shared with TRBD1. The CDR3 runs 12 residues. The trim removed 10 bases at V and 7 bases at J, leaving 7 bases unmatched. CDR1 is ENHRY, CDR2 SYGVKD, per germline. The CDR3 here is CATRQGNQPQHF. CDR3 sequence (DNA): TGTGCCACCAGACAGGGAAACCAGCCCCAGCATTTT.

This clonotype was detected only a few times. The chain carries TRBV7-9 and TRBJ2-5, with 11 nucleotides matching TRBD2. There are 17 residues in the CDR3. Germline CDR1 is SEHNR and CDR2 is FQNEAQ (reference sequence). V was clipped by 2 bases and J by 2 bases; unmatched bases: 7. Here the CDR3 reads CASSLSGTSGKQETQYF. In nucleotides, the CDR3 is TGTGCCAGCAGCTTAAGCGGGACTAGCGGCAAACAAGAGACCCAGTACTTC. The full variable domain, its missing parts supplied by reference TRBV7-9 and TRBJ2-5, is DTGVSQNPRHKITKRGQNVTFRCDPISEHNRLYWYRQTLGQGPEFLTYFQNEAQLEKSRLLSDRFSAERPKGSFSTLEIQRTEQGDSAMYLCASSLSGTSGKQETQYFGPGTRLLVL.

The sample holds many counts of this clonotype. This sequence joins TRBV2 and TRBJ1-5; TRBD1 is a possible D gene (6 bases). The CDR3 consists of 14 residues. V gave up 4 bases and J gave up 3 bases, with 10 bases separating them. The germline CDR1 and CDR2 sequences are SNHLY and FYNNEI. The CDR3 reads CASSAGQPNQPQHF. CDR3 in DNA: TGTGCCAGCAGTGCAGGACAGCCCAATCAGCCCCAGCATTTT.

This clonotype was counted ten times or more. The V call is TRBV7-9, the J call TRBJ2-5, with TRBD2 matching 12 bases. Germline-derived CDR1 and CDR2 are SEHNR and FQNEAQ (reference sequence). This CDR3 spans 17 amino acids. The ends lost 4 bases at V and 3 bases at J; junction bases unmatched: 9. CDR3 protein: CASSSGLAGLAKETQYF. The CDR3 DNA sequence: TGTGCCAGCAGCTCCGGACTAGCGGGATTGGCCAAAGAGACCCAGTACTTC.

The table lists this clonotype with many counts. The chain uses TRBV7-3 and TRBJ2-7; tentatively, D is TRBD2 (5 bases). CDR3 size: 13 residues. Trimming stripped 5 bases from V and 4 bases from J, with 12 bases between. Germline V gene lookup returns CDR1 SGHTA and CDR2 FQGTGA. The CDR3 bases are TGTGCCAGCAGCCCGCGGGCATCGTACGAGCAGTACTTC. It is translated as CASSPRASYEQYF. The whole variable domain, filled in from reference TRBV7-3 and TRBJ2-7, reads GAGVSQTPSNKVTEKGKYVELRCDPISGHTALYWYRQSLGQGPEFLIYFQGTGAADDSGLPNDRFFAVRPEGSVSTLKIQRTERGDSAVYLCASSPRASYEQYFGPGTRLTVT.

V and J are TRBV2 and TRBJ1-3, with D perhaps TRBD1 (5 bases). This CDR3 contains 13 residues. CDR1 and CDR2 from the germline V gene are SNHLY and FYNNEI. V shed 3 bases and J shed 4 bases, with 7 bases lying between them. The chain's CDR3 is CASSDRAGNTIYF. DNA of the CDR3: TGTGCCAGCAGTGACAGGGCCGGAAACACCATATATTTT.

There are many counts of this clonotype. The V and J genes are TRBV7-2 and TRBJ2-7, with TRBD2 matching 10 bases. Germline V gene sequence: CDR1 SGHTA, CDR2 FQGNSA. This CDR3 is 16 amino acids long. V shed 5 bases, J shed 5 bases, and the junction held 12 bases outside the gene matches. The CDR3 sequence: CASSTQAGSGRNEQYF. The CDR3 DNA sequence: TGTGCCAGCAGCACCCAAGCGGGTAGCGGGAGGAACGAGCAGTACTTC.

The chain uses TRBV11-1 and TRBJ2-7, with 11 nucleotides matching TRBD2. The germline V gene has CDR1 SGHAT and CDR2 FQDESV (reference sequence). The CDR3 consists of 14 residues. The V and J ends lost 5 bases and 9 bases, in that order; junction bases with no gene match: 9. As DNA, the CDR3 is TGTGCCAGCAGCACCGGGACTAGCGGAGTCAGGCAGTACTTC. Translated, it gives CASSTGTSGVRQYF.

This clonotype was picked up a small number of times. J is TRBJ2-5 and V is TRBV12-3 or TRBV12-4; no clear D gene. This CDR3 spans 13 amino acids. V was cut by 7 bases and J by 5 bases, with 14 bases left in between. CDR3 bases: TGTGCCAGCACCTTAAGTGGGCGGGAGACCCAGTACTTC. As protein: CASTLSGRETQYF.

V is TRBV29-1 and J is TRBJ1-4, with TRBD1 matching over 7 bases. V shed 6 bases and J 10 bases; nucleotides not matched to a gene: 11. This CDR3 is 13 amino acids long. Germline V gene lookup returns CDR1 SQVTM and CDR2 ANQGSEA. This chain's CDR3 is CSVTSRDSGKLFF. The CDR3 DNA reads TGCAGCGTCACGTCCCGGGACAGTGGAAAACTGTTTTTT.

This clonotype has a handful of counts. The CDR3 protein is CASRIPGLEQETQYF. DNA for the CDR3: TGTGCCAGCAGAATTCCGGGACTAGAGCAAGAGACCCAGTACTTC. The chain employs TRBV6-1 and TRBJ2-5; 8 bases fit TRBD2. The CDR3 has 15 residues. V was clipped by 6 bases and J by 2 bases; unmatched bases: 8. Germline-derived CDR1 and CDR2 are MNHNS and SASEGT.

In the case of this clonotype: One end of the junction varies from germline; a read error may be responsible. This rearrangement joins TRBV7-8 to TRBJ2-7; 8 positions match TRBD1. CDR3 length equals 14 residues. Germline CDR1 and CDR2: SGHVS and FQNEAQ. The CDR3 loop reads CASSRDRRQGEQYF. In DNA form, the CDR3 reads TGCGCCAGCAGCCGGGACAGGAGGCAGGGAGAGCAGTACTTC.

As to this clonotype: A much larger clone lies one base from this, so it may be a read error. The rearrangement joins TRBV29-1 to TRBJ2-7, with a weak D call TRBD1 (6 bases). CDR3 length: 13 residues. Germline CDR1 and CDR2: SQVTM and ANQGSEA. For the CDR3, the DNA is TGCGGCGTAGCCCGGGACACCGCGGACGAGCAGTACTTC. It yields the protein CGVARDTADEQYF.

This clonotype was detected a few times. This chain uses TRBV5-1 with TRBJ2-7; 11 bases map to TRBD2. V lost 0 bases and J lost 1; bases outside the gene matches: 12. There are 19 residues in the CDR3. Per the germline V gene, CDR1 is SGHRS and CDR2 is YFSETQ. As DNA, the CDR3 is TGCGCCAGCAGCTTGGCCCCACAACAAATAGCGGGAGGGTCCTACGAGCAGTACTTC. Translation gives CASSLAPQQIAGGSYEQYF.